Described below is a single T cell receptor (beta chain) sequence and its context. The PCR had 60 Vbeta and 13 Jbeta primers. The method was immunoSEQ multiplex PCR; TCRdb's version includes in-frame clones alone and lacks a portion of them. The table lists tens of thousands of clones, with about 1.5% in the top ten. This sample stems from a study of cytomegalovirus exposure and HLA in healthy donors. Germline V gives CDR1 MDHEN, CDR2 SYDVKM. Trimming shortened V by 3 bases and J by 0 bases, and 26 bases separated the two germline ends. There are 20 residues in the CDR3. The receptor's source is a woman in her sixties in good health and CMV-seronegative. Specimen: PBMCs. The rearrangement uses TRBV28 and TRBJ1-1; a weak D match, TRBD1 (5 bases). The CDR3 coding sequence is TGTGCCAGCAGTTTCTTCCAACAGCTGGGGGACGGGAGATTGAACACTGAAGCTTTCTTT. This encodes CASSFFQQLGDGRLNTEAFF.